The 30 T cell receptor beta chains presented below share a single source sample, sequenced in a study of blood T cell repertoires in COVID-19. The table came from immunoSEQ multiplex PCR; TCRdb's copy has only in-frame clones and leaves some out. The sample carries approximately 140,000 clones, about 86% recorded once. The sequenced sample consisted of PBMCs or T cells enriched from blood (not recorded which). The source is a man aged 35 to 55 with acute COVID-19.

V usage is TRBV5-1 and J usage is TRBJ2-5; D gene unclear. V lost 0 bases, J lost 5 bases, and 14 bases lay in between. Per the germline V gene, CDR1 is SGHRS and CDR2 is YFSETQ. The CDR3 is 15 amino acids. The CDR3 region is CASSLVGDRLETQYF. In DNA form, the CDR3 reads TGCGCCAGCAGCTTGGTCGGAGATCGTCTTGAGACCCAGTACTTC.

The chain has TRBV30 and TRBJ2-7; D is perhaps TRBD1 (6 bases). Trimming removed 3 bases from V and 5 bases from J, with 14 bases in between. Germline-derived CDR1 and CDR2 are GTSNPN and SVGIG (reference sequence). This CDR3 has 13 amino acids. The CDR3 region is CAWREFGGNEQYF. CDR3 in DNA: TGTGCCTGGAGAGAGTTTGGGGGCAACGAGCAGTACTTC.

This clone has only a few counts. CDR3 in DNA: TGTGCCAGCAGTCCGGGATTTATAGGGGAAAAACTGTTTTTT. Translated, it gives CASSPGFIGEKLFF. The V and J genes are TRBV28 and TRBJ1-4, with D hard to call. V lost 5 bases and J lost 8, with 15 bases in between. From germline, CDR1 is MDHEN and CDR2 SYDVKM. This CDR3 is 14 amino acids long.

The chain links TRBV25-1 to TRBJ2-7, with D perhaps TRBD1 (6 bases). The CDR3 has 15 residues. Trimming shortened V by 1 base and J by 8 bases, and 18 bases separated the two germline ends. The germline V gene has CDR1 MGHDK and CDR2 SYGVNS. DNA for the CDR3: TGTGCCAGCAGTGAATCCCAGGGGAACCTCCCGAAGCAGTACTTC. This gives the protein CASSESQGNLPKQYF.

The CDR3 loop is CASSPSQSSGRPNEQYF. The CDR3 nucleotides read TGTGCCAGCTCACCCTCACAATCTAGCGGGAGGCCCAACGAGCAGTACTTC. This chain connects TRBV18 to TRBJ2-7; TRBD2 aligns across 11 bases. This CDR3 has 17 residues. The V gene's germline CDR1 is KGHSH and CDR2 LQKENI. Germline trimming cut 3 bases from V and 5 bases from J; bases unmatched to any gene: 12. The full variable domain, completed using reference TRBV18 and TRBJ2-7, is NAGVMQNPRHLVRRRGQEARLRCSPMKGHSHVYWYRQLPEEGLKFMVYLQKENIIDESGMPKERFSAEFPKEGPSILRIQQVVRGDSAAYFCASSPSQSSGRPNEQYFGPGTRLTVT.

This clone showed up just a few times. V usage is TRBV24-1 and J usage is TRBJ2-1; 7 bases line up with TRBD1. Trimming removed 3 bases from V and 8 bases from J; junction bases left unmatched: 9. The CDR3 is 15 amino acids. Germline V CDR1 and CDR2: KGHDR, SFDVKD. CDR3 nucleotide sequence: TGTGCCACCAGTGATACCGGGACAGTTTACGATGAGCAGTTCTTC. Translation gives CATSDTGTVYDEQFF.

This chain links TRBV2 with TRBJ2-2; D possibly corresponds to TRBD2 (6 bases). Germline lookup yields CDR1 SNHLY and CDR2 FYNNEI. Trimming removed 8 bases at V and 0 bases at J, with 28 bases between. This CDR3 is 20 amino acids long. The CDR3 DNA reads as TGTGCCAGCTGGACTGGGAGGCCAGGGCTCCCGAACGCGAACACCGGGGAGCTGTTTTTT. This codes for CASWTGRPGLPNANTGELFF.

The chain uses TRBV7-2 and TRBJ2-3, with D possibly matching TRBD2 (6 bases). Trimming removed 5 bases from V and 4 bases from J, with 10 bases in between. The CDR3 sequence is 13 residues long. Looked up from germline, CDR1 is SGHTA and CDR2 is FQGNSA. For the CDR3, the DNA is TGTGCCAGCAGCCCTCGCGGGGCAGATACGCAGTATTTT. The encoded protein is CASSPRGADTQYF.

The chain links TRBV2 to TRBJ1-1; TRBD1 is a possible D gene (5 bases). V lost 0 bases and J lost 4, with 9 bases in between. The CDR3 length is 14 residues. Germline loops: CDR1 SNHLY, CDR2 FYNNEI. The CDR3 nucleotides read TGTGCCAGCAGTGAAGCCGCGGGGCTCACTGAAGCTTTCTTT. This codes for CASSEAAGLTEAFF.

The rearrangement uses TRBV18 and TRBJ1-1, with D hard to call. Germline values: CDR1 KGHSH, CDR2 LQKENI. Trimming removed 2 bases from V and 1 base from J, with 5 bases in between. This CDR3 has 13 amino acids. CDR3: CASSPSKNTEAFF. For the CDR3, the DNA is TGTGCCAGCTCACCATCAAAGAACACTGAAGCTTTCTTT.

The count of this clone is one. The V and J genes are TRBV7-8 and TRBJ2-5, with D unresolved. Between the trimmed V and J ends, which lost 0 bases and 1 base, there was a span of 9 bases. The CDR3 is 15 amino acids. Germline CDR1 SGHVS, CDR2 FQNEAQ. CDR3 DNA: TGTGCCAGCAGCTTAGCACCAGACTCCCAAGAGACCCAGTACTTC. Its translation is CASSLAPDSQETQYF.

The CDR3 bases are TGTGCCAGCAGCCTCCGGGGCGGGGGGGAAGATACGCAGTATTTT. Translation gives CASSLRGGGEDTQYF. The V and J genes are TRBV11-2 and TRBJ2-3, with 9 bases aligning to TRBD2. CDR1 is SGHAT, CDR2 FQNNGV, per germline. The CDR3 is 15 amino acids. V dropped 5 bases and J dropped 5; count of bases not matched to a gene: 8.

The chain couples TRBV5-6 to TRBJ2-7, with 8 bases aligning to TRBD2. Trimming took 0 bases from V and 1 from J; bases not matched to a gene: 3. Germline V lookup: CDR1 SGHDT, CDR2 YYEEEE. This CDR3 contains 15 residues. CDR3 residues: CASSLGGRPSYEQYF. The CDR3 DNA reads as TGTGCCAGCAGCTTGGGCGGGAGGCCTTCCTACGAGCAGTACTTC.

The chain is built from TRBV7-3 and TRBJ2-1; 9 positions agree with TRBD2. V lost 2 bases and J lost 10; bases outside the gene matches: 9. Germline V gene data show CDR1 as SGHTA and CDR2 as FQGTGA. This CDR3 spans 15 amino acids. Here the CDR3 DNA reads TGTGCCAGCAGCTTATCGGGCGGGAGGGCCTCCGAGCAGTTCTTC. The encoded protein is CASSLSGGRASEQFF.

This chain links TRBV24-1 with TRBJ1-5, with D possibly TRBD1 on 6 matching bases. This CDR3 contains 13 residues. V lost 5 bases and J 5 bases, leaving 9 bases between the germline ends. The germline V gene encodes CDR1 KGHDR and CDR2 SFDVKD. CDR3 bases: TGTGCCACCAGTGGGGGGGGCGATCAGCCCCAGCATTTT. Residues: CATSGGGDQPQHF.

The gene calls are TRBV29-1 and TRBJ1-2; 9 nucleotides line up with TRBD1. CDR3 size: 13 residues. J lost 2 bases, V lost 4 bases, and 2 bases had no gene match. Germline CDR1 is SQVTM and CDR2 is ANQGSEA. The CDR3 reads CSVGDRENYGYTF. The CDR3 DNA is TGCAGCGTTGGGGACAGGGAGAACTATGGCTACACCTTC.

The chain employs TRBV6-5 and TRBJ2-1; D is ambiguous. Germline CDR1 MNHEY, CDR2 SVGAGI. V was clipped by 8 bases and J by 6 bases, with 20 bases between them. This CDR3 is built from 15 residues. The CDR3 DNA reads TGTGCCAGCGGCGATCCCGCTAGAATTTCCAATGAGCAGTTCTTC. Translated: CASGDPARISNEQFF.

The V call is TRBV12-3 or TRBV12-4, the J call TRBJ2-1; TRBD1 agrees at 9 bases. Trimming cost V 7 bases and J 11 bases; bases outside gene matches: 9. The length of the CDR3 is 13 residues. The CDR3: CASTLNRGRKQFF. The CDR3 nucleotides are TGTGCCAGCACCCTAAACAGGGGGCGGAAGCAGTTCTTC.

The rearrangement links TRBV5-4 to TRBJ2-7, with D uncertain. Germline V gene lookup returns CDR1 SGHNT and CDR2 YYREEE (reference sequence). The CDR3 sequence is 13 residues long. Deletions cut 2 bases from V and 2 bases from J, with 8 bases between. The CDR3 DNA follows: TGTGCCAGCAGCTTAGACATTACCTACGAGCAGTACTTC. Translated, it gives CASSLDITYEQYF.

The rearrangement uses TRBV6-5 and TRBJ1-2, with D perhaps matching TRBD1 (6 bases). Germline V CDR1 and CDR2: MNHEY, SVGAGI. This CDR3 is 11 amino acids long. V shed 8 bases and J shed 7 bases, with 11 bases lying between them. The CDR3 loop reads CASYRGAGYTF. CDR3 nucleotides: TGTGCCAGCTACCGGGGGGCTGGCTACACCTTC.

V gene TRBV14 combines with J gene TRBJ2-1; maybe TRBD2 (6 bases). The germline gives CDR1 SGHDN, CDR2 FVKESK. V was pared by 4 bases and J by 0 bases, with 7 bases between. This CDR3 region has 14 residues. CDR3 protein: CASSPDYSYNEQFF. The CDR3 nucleotides read TGTGCCAGCAGCCCGGACTACTCCTACAATGAGCAGTTCTTC. The entire variable domain, with the rest obtained from reference TRBV14 and TRBJ2-1, is as follows: EAGVTQFPSHSVIEKGQTVTLRCDPISGHDNLYWYRRVMGKEIKFLLHFVKESKQDESGMPNNRFLAERTGGTYSTLKVQPAELEDSGVYFCASSPDYSYNEQFFGPGTRLTVL.

V and J are TRBV5-1 and TRBJ2-3; maybe TRBD1 (6 bases). V shed 6 bases and J shed 3 bases, with 20 bases lying between them. The CDR3 sequence is 16 residues long. Per germline, CDR1 SGHRS and CDR2 YFSETQ. The DNA for the CDR3 is TGCGCCAGCACCCCGGGACGGTCCCAGGGGACAGATACGCAGTATTTT. This encodes CASTPGRSQGTDTQYF.

This chain joins TRBV5-1 and TRBJ2-7; 12 bases line up with TRBD1. Unmatched junction bases numbered 7, after V lost 6 bases and J lost 0 bases. This CDR3 has 16 residues. Germline CDR1 SGHRS, CDR2 YFSETQ. The CDR3 loop reads CASIKGTGGSSYEQYF. As DNA, the CDR3 is TGCGCCAGCATAAAAGGGACAGGGGGCAGCTCCTACGAGCAGTACTTC.

The J gene is TRBJ2-3, the V gene TRBV25-1; 14 bases line up with TRBD2. CDR3 length: 16 residues. Germline loops: CDR1 MGHDK, CDR2 SYGVNS. The V gene end was trimmed by 9 bases and the J gene end by 5 bases; junction bases not matched to a gene: 10. The CDR3 reads CASRGLAGGFGDTQYF. The DNA of the CDR3 is TGTGCCAGTCGTGGACTAGCGGGAGGTTTCGGAGATACGCAGTATTTT.

The rearrangement joins TRBV15 to TRBJ1-5; D ambiguous. V dropped 0 bases and J dropped 4 bases, with 7 bases sitting between them. Germline V gene data show CDR1 as LNHNV and CDR2 as YYDKDF (reference sequence). This CDR3 contains 14 residues. Here the CDR3 DNA reads TGTGCCACCAGCAGAGATTCCACAAATCAGCCCCAGCATTTT. Its protein product is CATSRDSTNQPQHF. The whole variable domain, filled in from reference TRBV15 and TRBJ1-5, reads DAMVIQNPRYQVTQFGKPVTLSCSQTLNHNVMYWYQQKSSQAPKLLFHYYDKDFNNEADTPDNFQSRRPNTSFCFLDIRSPGLGDTAMYLCATSRDSTNQPQHFGDGTRLSIL.

This chain uses TRBV19 with TRBJ2-7; 9 positions match TRBD2. With V trimmed by 10 bases and J by 7 bases, 11 bases remained unmatched. CDR1 LNHDA and CDR2 SQIVND come from the germline V gene (reference sequence). The CDR3 covers 13 residues. The CDR3 protein is CATQTSGALEQYF. DNA of the CDR3: TGTGCCACCCAGACTAGCGGAGCCTTAGAGCAGTACTTC.

V and J are TRBV25-1 and TRBJ1-2; 8 nucleotides match TRBD1. Trimming took 4 bases from V and 3 from J; bases not matched to a gene: 4. Germline CDR1 MGHDK, CDR2 SYGVNS. CDR3 length: 14 amino acids. CDR3 residues: CASSVSGGDYGYTF. DNA for the CDR3: TGTGCCAGCAGTGTGTCAGGGGGCGACTATGGCTACACCTTC.

The chain combines TRBV5-4 with TRBJ2-5; TRBD2 matches at 12 bases. The CDR3 contains 15 residues. In germline, CDR1 is SGHNT, CDR2 YYREEE (reference sequence). Germline trimming cut 4 bases from V and 5 bases from J; bases unmatched to any gene: 6. The CDR3 is CASSHGLAGIETQYF. The CDR3 region has the DNA TGTGCCAGCAGCCATGGACTAGCGGGAATCGAGACCCAGTACTTC.

V is TRBV11-3 and J is TRBJ2-5, with 10 nucleotides matching TRBD1. V was clipped by 2 bases and J by 5 bases; unmatched bases: 8. The CDR3 covers 16 residues. Germline CDR1 reads SGHNT; CDR2 reads YENEEA. The DNA of the CDR3 is TGTGCCAGCAGCTTACCGGGACAGGGGAGTTGGGAGACCCAGTACTTC. As protein: CASSLPGQGSWETQYF.

V gene TRBV27 combines with J gene TRBJ1-2; D ambiguous. Trimming stripped 5 bases from V and 8 bases from J, with 12 bases between. The CDR3 covers 12 residues. In germline, CDR1 is MNHEY, CDR2 SMNVEV (reference sequence). CDR3 in amino acids: CASSPDQRGYTF. CDR3 DNA: TGTGCCAGCAGTCCAGATCAAAGAGGCTACACCTTC.